Described below is a single TCR beta chain sequence and its context. The data were taken from a study of CD8 T cells in Susac syndrome. An input of roughly 0.5 to 1 ug of RNA was subjected to reverse transcription using random hexamers. TCRdb re-called the immunoSEQ multiplex PCR reads through MiXCR, storing one row per CDR3 protein. Of about 47,000 distinct CDR3 sequences listed, 80% to 95% were seen once; the top ten hold around 0.43%. The germline gives CDR1 SGHDT, CDR2 YYEEEE. CDR3 length equals 16 residues. V lost 2 bases and J lost 3, with 15 bases in between. This sequence joins TRBV5-6 and TRBJ2-1, with D hard to call. This TCR derives from a human donor in good health. Material: CD8+ T cells from PBMCs. In DNA, the CDR3 is TGTGCCAGCAGCTTTGGTGTGGGGTTTGTCTACAATGAGCAGTTCTTC. Translating it yields CASSFGVGFVYNEQFF. Using reference TRBV5-6 and TRBJ2-1 for the parts outside the CDR3, the full variable domain is DAGVTQSPTHLIKTRGQQVTLRCSPKSGHDTVSWYQQALGQGPQFIFQYYEEEERQRGNFPDRFSGHQFPNYSSELNVNALLLGDSALYLCASSFGVGFVYNEQFFGPGTRLTVL.